This paragraph reports one T cell receptor (beta chain). The data are from a study of blood T cell repertoires in COVID-19. Study at large: Specimens from acute and convalescent COVID-19 originated in the United States, Italy and Spain. Sample material is recorded as cDNA or gDNA derived from T cells, B-cell-depleted T cells, or PBMCs.

Repertoires were generated with immunoSEQ multiplex PCR, while TCRdb's copy carries only in-frame clones and drops some. The sample holds 75,000 to 85,000 clones, almost 85% seen once. V was shortened by 3 bases and J by 6 bases, with 14 bases between the two germline ends. CDR1 is SGHDN, CDR2 FVKESK, per germline. CDR3 length equals 14 residues. The rearrangement uses TRBV14 and TRBJ2-5; a possible D gene is TRBD1 (6 bases). Sequencing was done on a sample of peripheral blood. This TCR derives from a human donor in a cohort sampled during active COVID-19. The CDR3 coding sequence is TGTGCCAGCAGCCATAGGGGGTCCGAAAAGACCCAGTACTTC. Amino acids: CASSHRGSEKTQYF. The full variable domain, rest sourced from reference TRBV14 and TRBJ2-5, is EAGVTQFPSHSVIEKGQTVTLRCDPISGHDNLYWYRRVMGKEIKFLLHFVKESKQDESGMPNNRFLAERTGGTYSTLKVQPAELEDSGVYFCASSHRGSEKTQYFGPGTRLLVL.